This T cell receptor beta chain was recovered during a study of blood T cell repertoires in COVID-19. Turning to the study itself: The United States, Italy and Spain were the sources of the acute and convalescent COVID-19 samples. The analysed material was cDNA or gDNA that came from T cells, B-cell-depleted T cells, or PBMCs.

Measured with immunoSEQ multiplex PCR; TCRdb has only the in-frame clones, and not every one. Counted here are some 230,000 clones, more than 75% occurring once; the ten biggest clones make up just under 1%. The V gene's germline CDR1 is MNHNS and CDR2 SASEGT. The CDR3 extends over 13 amino acids. V was pared by 2 bases and J by 12 bases, with 10 bases of the junction left unmatched. Sequences were obtained from peripheral blood. The TCR originated in a man aged 35 to 55 with acute or convalescent COVID-19. V and J are TRBV6-1 and TRBJ2-7, with TRBD1 identical over 7 bases. The CDR3 loop reads CASSEPVRGRLYF. CDR3 in DNA: TGTGCCAGCAGTGAACCCGTAAGGGGGCGCTTGTACTTC.